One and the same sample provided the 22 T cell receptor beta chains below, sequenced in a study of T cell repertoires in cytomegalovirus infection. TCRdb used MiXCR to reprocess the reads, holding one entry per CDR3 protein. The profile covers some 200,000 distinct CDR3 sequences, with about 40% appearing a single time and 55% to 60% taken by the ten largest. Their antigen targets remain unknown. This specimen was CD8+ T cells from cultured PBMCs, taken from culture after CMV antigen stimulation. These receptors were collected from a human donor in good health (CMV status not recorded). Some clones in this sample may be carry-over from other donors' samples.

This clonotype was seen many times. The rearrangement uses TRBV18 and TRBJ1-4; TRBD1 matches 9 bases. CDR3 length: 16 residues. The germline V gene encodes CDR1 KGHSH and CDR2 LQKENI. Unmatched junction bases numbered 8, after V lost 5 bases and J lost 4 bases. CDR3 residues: CASSTGQGRDNEKLFF. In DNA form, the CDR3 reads TGTGCCAGCTCAACGGGACAGGGAAGGGATAATGAAAAACTGTTTTTT.

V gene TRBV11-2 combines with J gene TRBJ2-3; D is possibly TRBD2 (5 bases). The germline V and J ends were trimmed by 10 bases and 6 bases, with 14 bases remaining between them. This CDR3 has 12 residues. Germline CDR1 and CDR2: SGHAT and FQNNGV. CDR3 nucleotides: TGTGCCACCAACGAGGGAGAGGATACGCAGTATTTT. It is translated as CATNEGEDTQYF.

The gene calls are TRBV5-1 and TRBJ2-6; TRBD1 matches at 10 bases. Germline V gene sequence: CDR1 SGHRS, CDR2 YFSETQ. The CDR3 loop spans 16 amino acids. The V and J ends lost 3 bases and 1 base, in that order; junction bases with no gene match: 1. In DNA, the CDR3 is TGCGCCAGCAGCTCGGACAGGGGGTCTGGGGCCAACGTCCTGACTTTC. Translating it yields CASSSDRGSGANVLTF.

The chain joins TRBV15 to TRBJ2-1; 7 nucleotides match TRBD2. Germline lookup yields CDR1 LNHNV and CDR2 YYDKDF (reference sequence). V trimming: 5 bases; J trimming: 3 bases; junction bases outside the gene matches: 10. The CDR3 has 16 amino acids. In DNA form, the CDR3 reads TGTGCCACCAGCGGGGGACCTAGCGGAGACTACAATGAGCAGTTCTTC. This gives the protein CATSGGPSGDYNEQFF.

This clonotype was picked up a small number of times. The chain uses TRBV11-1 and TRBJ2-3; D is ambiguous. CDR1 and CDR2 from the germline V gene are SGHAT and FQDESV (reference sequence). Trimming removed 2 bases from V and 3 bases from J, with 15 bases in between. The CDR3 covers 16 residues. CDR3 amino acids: CASSLSPIGETDTQYF. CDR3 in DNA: TGTGCCAGCAGCTTATCCCCCATTGGGGAAACAGATACGCAGTATTTT.

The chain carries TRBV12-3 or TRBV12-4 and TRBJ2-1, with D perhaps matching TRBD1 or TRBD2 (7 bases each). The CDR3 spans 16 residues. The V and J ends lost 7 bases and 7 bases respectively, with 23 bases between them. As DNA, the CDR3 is TGTGCCAGCACCCAGATAGAGAGGGAGGGGGCAAATGAGCAGTTCTTC. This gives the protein CASTQIEREGANEQFF.

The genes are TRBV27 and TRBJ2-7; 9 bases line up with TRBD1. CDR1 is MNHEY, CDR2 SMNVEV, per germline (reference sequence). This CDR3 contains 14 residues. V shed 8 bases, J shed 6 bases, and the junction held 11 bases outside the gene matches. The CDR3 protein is CASSLGTGPGEQYF. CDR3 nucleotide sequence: TGTGCCAGCTCACTCGGGACAGGGCCAGGCGAGCAGTACTTC.

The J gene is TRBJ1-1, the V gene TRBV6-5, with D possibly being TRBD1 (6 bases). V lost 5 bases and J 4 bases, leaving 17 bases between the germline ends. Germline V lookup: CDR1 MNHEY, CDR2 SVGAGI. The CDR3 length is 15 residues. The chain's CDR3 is CASSLQRGARTEAFF. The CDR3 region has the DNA TGTGCCAGCAGTCTCCAGAGGGGGGCACGCACTGAAGCTTTCTTT.

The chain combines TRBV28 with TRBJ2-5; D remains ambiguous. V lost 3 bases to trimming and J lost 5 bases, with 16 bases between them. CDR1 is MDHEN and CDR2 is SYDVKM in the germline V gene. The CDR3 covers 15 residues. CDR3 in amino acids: CASSFRQRSLETQYF. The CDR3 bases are TGTGCCAGCAGTTTCCGCCAGAGGTCATTGGAGACCCAGTACTTC.

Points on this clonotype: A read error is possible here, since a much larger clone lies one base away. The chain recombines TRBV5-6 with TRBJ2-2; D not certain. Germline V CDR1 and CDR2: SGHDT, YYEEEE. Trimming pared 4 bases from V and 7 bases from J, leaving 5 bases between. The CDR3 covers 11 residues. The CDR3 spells CASSRVGELFF. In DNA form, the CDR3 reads TGTGCCAGCAGCCGAGTCGGGGAGCTGTTTTTT.

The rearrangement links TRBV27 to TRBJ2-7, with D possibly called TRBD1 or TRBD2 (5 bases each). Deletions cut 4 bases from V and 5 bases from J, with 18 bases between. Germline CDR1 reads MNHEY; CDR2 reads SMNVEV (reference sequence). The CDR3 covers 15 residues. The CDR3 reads CASSSRDPVFDEQYF. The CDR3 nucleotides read TGTGCCAGCAGTTCCCGGGACCCCGTGTTCGACGAGCAGTACTTC.

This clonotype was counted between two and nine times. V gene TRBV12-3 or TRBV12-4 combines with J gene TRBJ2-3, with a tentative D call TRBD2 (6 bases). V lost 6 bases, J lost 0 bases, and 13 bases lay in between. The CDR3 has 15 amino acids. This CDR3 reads CASRSSSVSTDTQYF. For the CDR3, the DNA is TGTGCCAGCAGGTCATCTAGCGTTAGCACAGATACGCAGTATTTT.

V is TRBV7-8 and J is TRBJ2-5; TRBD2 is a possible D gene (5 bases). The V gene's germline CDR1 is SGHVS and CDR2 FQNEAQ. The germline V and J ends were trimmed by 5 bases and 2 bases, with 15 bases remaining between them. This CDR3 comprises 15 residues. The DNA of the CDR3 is TGTGCCAGCAGCCCGGGAATAAGCGAGCAAGAGACCCAGTACTTC. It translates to CASSPGISEQETQYF.

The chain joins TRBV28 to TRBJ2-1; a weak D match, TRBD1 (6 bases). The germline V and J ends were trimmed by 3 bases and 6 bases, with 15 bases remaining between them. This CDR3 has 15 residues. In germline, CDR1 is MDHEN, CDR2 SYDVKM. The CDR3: CASSLGTSTSNEQFF. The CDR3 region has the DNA TGTGCCAGCAGTTTGGGGACAAGCACCTCCAATGAGCAGTTCTTC.

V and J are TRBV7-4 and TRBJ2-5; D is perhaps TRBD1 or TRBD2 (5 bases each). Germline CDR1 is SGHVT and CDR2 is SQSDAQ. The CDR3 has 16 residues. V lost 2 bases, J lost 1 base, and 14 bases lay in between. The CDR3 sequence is CASSLRRAGTQETQYF. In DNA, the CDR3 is TGTGCCAGCAGCTTACGGCGGGCCGGGACCCAAGAGACCCAGTACTTC.

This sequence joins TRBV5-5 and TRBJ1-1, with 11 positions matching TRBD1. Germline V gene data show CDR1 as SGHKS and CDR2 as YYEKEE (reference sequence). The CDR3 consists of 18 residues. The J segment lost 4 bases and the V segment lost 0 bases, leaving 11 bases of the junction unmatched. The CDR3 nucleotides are TGTGCCAGCAGCTTGGAGTGGACAGGGGGCGTGAAGGGCACTGAAGCTTTCTTT. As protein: CASSLEWTGGVKGTEAFF.

Here the CDR3 DNA reads TGTGCCAGCAGACCCGGGACTAGCGTAAACAATGAGCAGTTCTTC. It specifies CASRPGTSVNNEQFF. The rearrangement links TRBV6-6 to TRBJ2-1; 10 nucleotides align to TRBD2. The CDR3 spans 15 residues. The germline gives CDR1 MNHNY, CDR2 SVGAGI (reference sequence). Trimming removed 6 bases from V and 5 bases from J; junction bases left unmatched: 7.

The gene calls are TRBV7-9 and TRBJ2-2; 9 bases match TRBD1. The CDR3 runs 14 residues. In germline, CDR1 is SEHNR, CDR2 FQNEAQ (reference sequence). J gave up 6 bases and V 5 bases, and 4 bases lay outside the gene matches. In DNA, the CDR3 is TGTGCCAGCAGCCCGACAGGGGGAGCCGGGGAGCTGTTTTTT. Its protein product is CASSPTGGAGELFF.

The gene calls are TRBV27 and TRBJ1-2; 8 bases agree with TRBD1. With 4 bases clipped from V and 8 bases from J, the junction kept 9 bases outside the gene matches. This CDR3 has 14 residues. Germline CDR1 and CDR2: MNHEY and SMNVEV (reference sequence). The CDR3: CASSSSTGGRGYTF. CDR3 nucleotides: TGTGCCAGCAGTTCATCAACAGGGGGACGGGGCTACACCTTC.

This CDR3 reads CASSPEGVEQYF. The CDR3 nucleotides read TGCGCCAGCAGCCCCGAGGGGGTCGAGCAGTACTTC. The chain has TRBV5-1 and TRBJ2-7; D is perhaps TRBD1 (6 bases). The CDR3 totals 12 residues. Trimming left V 4 bases short and J 6 bases short, with 11 bases between. In germline, CDR1 is SGHRS, CDR2 YFSETQ.

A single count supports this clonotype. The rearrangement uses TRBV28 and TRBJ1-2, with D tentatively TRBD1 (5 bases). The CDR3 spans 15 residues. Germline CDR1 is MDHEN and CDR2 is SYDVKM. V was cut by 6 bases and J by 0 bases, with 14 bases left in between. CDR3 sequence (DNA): TGTGCCAGCAGAATGTACGACAGCCCTAACTATGGCTACACCTTC. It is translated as CASRMYDSPNYGYTF.

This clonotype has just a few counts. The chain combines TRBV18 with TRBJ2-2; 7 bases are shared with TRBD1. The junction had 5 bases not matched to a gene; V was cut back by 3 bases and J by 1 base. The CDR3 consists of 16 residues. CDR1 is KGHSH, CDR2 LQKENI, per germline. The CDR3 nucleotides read TGTGCCAGCTCACCTACCGGGACAGAGAACACCGGGGAGCTGTTTTTT. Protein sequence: CASSPTGTENTGELFF.